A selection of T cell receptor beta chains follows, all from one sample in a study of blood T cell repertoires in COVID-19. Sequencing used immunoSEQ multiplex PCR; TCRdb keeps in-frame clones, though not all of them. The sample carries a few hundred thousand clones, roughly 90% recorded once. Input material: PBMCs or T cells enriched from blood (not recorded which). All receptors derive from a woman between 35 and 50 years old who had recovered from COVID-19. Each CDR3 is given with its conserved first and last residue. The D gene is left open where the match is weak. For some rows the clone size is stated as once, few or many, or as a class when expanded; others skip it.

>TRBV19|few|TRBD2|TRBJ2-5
CASSIEWLSSGFGKETQYF
TGTGCCAGTAGTATAGAGTGGTTGTCTAGCGGGTTCGGAAAAGAGACCCAGTACTTC
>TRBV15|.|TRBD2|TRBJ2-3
CATSPTSGSADTQYF
TGTGCCACCAGCCCGACTAGCGGGAGTGCAGATACGCAGTATTTT
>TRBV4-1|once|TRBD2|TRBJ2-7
CASSQDREEGAYEQYF
TGCGCCAGCAGCCAAGATCGGGAGGAAGGGGCCTACGAGCAGTACTTC
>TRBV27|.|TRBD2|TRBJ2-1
CASRVGGSSYNEQFF
TGTGCCAGCAGGGTGGGGGGGAGCTCCTACAATGAGCAGTTCTTC
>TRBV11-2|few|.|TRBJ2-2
CASSSRTNTGELFF
TGTGCCAGCAGCTCCCGCACTAACACCGGGGAGCTGTTTTTT
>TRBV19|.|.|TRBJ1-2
CASSNLGASYGYTF
TGTGCCAGTAGTAATCTTGGGGCCAGCTATGGCTACACCTTC
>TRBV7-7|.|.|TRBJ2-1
CASSLARGNEQFF
TGTGCTAGCAGCTTAGCGCGAGGGAATGAGCAGTTCTTC
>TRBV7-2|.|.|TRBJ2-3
CASSLNTVQADTQYF
TGTGCCAGCAGCTTAAATACAGTCCAAGCAGATACGCAGTATTTT
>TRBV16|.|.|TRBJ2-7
CASSQSSFLIYEQYF
TGTGCCAGCAGCCAATCCTCGTTCCTAATCTACGAGCAGTACTTC
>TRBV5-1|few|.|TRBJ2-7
CASSLVASNYEQYF
TGCGCCAGCAGCTTGGTGGCCTCCAACTACGAGCAGTACTTC
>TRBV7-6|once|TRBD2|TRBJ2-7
CASSSGLAGGYEQYF
TGTGCCAGCAGCTCGGGACTAGCGGGGGGATACGAGCAGTACTTC
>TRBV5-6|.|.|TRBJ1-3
CASSLGLEPGNTIYF
TGTGCCAGCAGCTTGGGGCTTGAACCAGGAAACACCATATATTTT
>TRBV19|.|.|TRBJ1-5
CASSIELVANQPQHF
TGTGCCAGTAGTATCGAGCTAGTAGCAAATCAGCCCCAGCATTTT
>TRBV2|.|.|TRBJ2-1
CASSEVNASQFF
TGTGCCAGCAGTGAAGTGAACGCGTCACAGTTCTTC
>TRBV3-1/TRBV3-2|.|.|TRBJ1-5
CASSPGGRGNQPQHF
TGTGCCAGCAGCCCCGGGGGTCGTGGTAATCAGCCCCAGCATTTT
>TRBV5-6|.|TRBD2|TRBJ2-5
CASSSAGGSVQETQYF
TGTGCCAGCAGCTCCGCGGGAGGGAGTGTTCAAGAGACCCAGTACTTC
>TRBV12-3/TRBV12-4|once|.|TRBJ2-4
CASSPAFRGVYF
TGTGCCAGCAGTCCCGCCTTTCGGGGTGTGTACTTC
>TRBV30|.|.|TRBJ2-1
CAWILPGGPKQFF
TGTGCCTGGATCCTCCCCGGGGGGCCCAAGCAGTTCTTC
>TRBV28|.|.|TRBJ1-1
CASRDTELNTEAFF
TGTGCCAGCAGGGATACAGAATTGAACACTGAAGCTTTCTTT
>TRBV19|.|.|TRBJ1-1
CASSRGQTMNTEAFF
TGTGCCAGTAGTAGAGGACAGACCATGAACACTGAAGCTTTCTTT
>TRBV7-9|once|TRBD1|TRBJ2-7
CASSQGDTYEQYF
TGTGCCAGCTCTCAGGGGGATACCTACGAGCAGTACTTC
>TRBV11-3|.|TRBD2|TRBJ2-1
CASSRQPIAGGIPANEQFF
TGTGCCAGCAGCCGACAACCGATAGCGGGAGGTATCCCGGCCAATGAGCAGTTCTTC